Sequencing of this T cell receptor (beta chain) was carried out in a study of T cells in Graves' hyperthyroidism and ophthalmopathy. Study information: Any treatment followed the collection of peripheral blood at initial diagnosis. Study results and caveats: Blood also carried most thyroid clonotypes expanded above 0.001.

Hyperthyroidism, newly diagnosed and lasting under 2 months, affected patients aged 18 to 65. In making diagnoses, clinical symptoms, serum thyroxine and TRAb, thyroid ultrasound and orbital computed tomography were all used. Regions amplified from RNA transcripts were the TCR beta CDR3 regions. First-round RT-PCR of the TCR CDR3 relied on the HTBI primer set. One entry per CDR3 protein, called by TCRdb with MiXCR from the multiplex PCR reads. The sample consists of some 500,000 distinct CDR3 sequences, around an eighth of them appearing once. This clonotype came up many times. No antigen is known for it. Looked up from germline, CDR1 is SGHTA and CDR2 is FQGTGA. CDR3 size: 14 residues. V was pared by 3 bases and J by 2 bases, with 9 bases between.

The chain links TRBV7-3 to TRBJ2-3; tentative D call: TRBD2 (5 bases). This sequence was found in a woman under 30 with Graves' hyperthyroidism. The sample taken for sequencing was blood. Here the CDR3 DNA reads TGTGCCAGCAGCTTTAGCGACCTCACAGATACGCAGTATTTT. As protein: CASSFSDLTDTQYF.